This entry lists 9 T cell receptor beta chains sequenced from one sample in a study of blood T cell repertoires in COVID-19. Sequencing used immunoSEQ multiplex PCR; TCRdb keeps in-frame clones, though not all of them. The sample holds a few hundred thousand clones, approximately 83% seen once. The sample consisted of peripheral blood. These receptors originate from a young man who had recovered from COVID-19.

In regard to this clone: Other DNA sequences from this sample encode an identical CDR3 as well. The V call is TRBV18, the J call TRBJ2-7, with 7 bases aligning to TRBD1. The length of the CDR3 is 13 residues. The ends lost 5 bases at V and 4 bases at J; junction bases unmatched: 5. In germline, CDR1 is KGHSH, CDR2 LQKENI. In DNA form, the CDR3 reads TGTGCCAGCTCATCCGGGACAGAATACGAGCAGTACGTC. Translated, it gives CASSSGTEYEQYV.

The V call is TRBV6-1, the J call TRBJ2-3; D not certain. The V and J ends lost 3 bases and 1 base respectively, with 8 bases between them. Per the germline V gene, CDR1 is MNHNS and CDR2 is SASEGT. The CDR3 length is 14 residues. CDR3 region: CASSDKSGTDTQYF. The CDR3 DNA reads TGTGCCAGCAGTGATAAAAGCGGCACAGATACGCAGTATTTT.

In DNA form, the CDR3 reads TGTGCCAGCAGCTTAGGCCGGGGCTCTGGAAACACCATATATTTT. It specifies CASSLGRGSGNTIYF. This chain connects TRBV7-2 to TRBJ1-3; D remains ambiguous. The germline CDR1 and CDR2 sequences are SGHTA and FQGNSA. The CDR3 is 15 amino acids. Trimming pared 1 base from V and 0 bases from J, leaving 7 bases between.

The chain joins TRBV6-1 to TRBJ1-2, with TRBD1 matching 7 bases. CDR1 is MNHNS, CDR2 SASEGT, per germline. Trimming at V came to 1 base and at J to 6 bases, leaving 8 bases not matched to a gene. The CDR3 length is 15 residues. For the CDR3, the DNA is TGTGCCAGCAGTGAAGGGACAGGACACCAGAATGGCTACACCTTC. This translates into CASSEGTGHQNGYTF.

V is TRBV18 and J is TRBJ1-5; unclear D gene. This CDR3 has 14 amino acids. V was pared by 3 bases and J by 3 bases, with 9 bases between. Germline loops: CDR1 KGHSH, CDR2 LQKENI. CDR3 in amino acids: CASSPGSFNQPQHF. In DNA form, the CDR3 reads TGTGCCAGCTCACCCGGGTCTTTCAATCAGCCCCAGCATTTT.

The chain links TRBV15 to TRBJ2-5, with 11 bases aligning to TRBD2. Unmatched junction bases numbered 9, after V lost 1 base and J lost 2 bases. In germline, CDR1 is LNHNV, CDR2 YYDKDF (reference sequence). The CDR3 is 18 residues long. CDR3 nucleotide sequence: TGTGCCACCAGCAGAGGGGACCTAGCGGGGGGCTCTCAAGAGACCCAGTACTTC. It encodes CATSRGDLAGGSQETQYF.

The chain combines TRBV20-1 with TRBJ1-1, with 8 bases lining up with TRBD1. The CDR3 consists of 11 residues. The J segment lost 8 bases and the V segment lost 3 bases, leaving 2 bases of the junction unmatched. Per germline, CDR1 DFQATT and CDR2 SNEGSKA (reference sequence). The CDR3 DNA sequence: TGCAGTGCTAGCCGGGACAGGGAAGCTTTCTTT. Translating gives CSASRDREAFF.

The chain employs TRBV19 and TRBJ2-5; 8 bases are a match to TRBD2. Germline assignment: CDR1 LNHDA and CDR2 SQIVND (reference sequence). CDR3 length: 15 residues. The V segment lost 5 bases and the J segment 4 bases; nucleotides outside the gene matches: 9. In DNA form, the CDR3 reads TGTGCCAGTAGTCCTCAAGCGGGGGCGGGAGAGACCCAGTACTTC. Its translation is CASSPQAGAGETQYF. The whole variable domain, filled in from reference TRBV19 and TRBJ2-5, reads DGGITQSPKYLFRKEGQNVTLSCEQNLNHDAMYWYRQDPGQGLRLIYYSQIVNDFQKGDIAEGYSVSREKKESFPLTVTSAQKNPTAFYLCASSPQAGAGETQYFGPGTRLLVL.

The chain employs TRBV4-1 and TRBJ1-6, with 9 bases identical to TRBD1. The CDR3 spans 19 residues. Germline CDR1 and CDR2: MGHRA and YSYEKL. Unmatched junction bases numbered 17, after V lost 3 bases and J lost 8 bases. CDR3 loop: CASSQGGGQGKPLDSPLHF. In nucleotides, the CDR3 is TGCGCCAGCAGCCAGGGGGGCGGACAGGGGAAGCCCCTCGATTCACCCCTCCACTTT.